These 17 T cell receptor beta chains share one sample of origin, sequenced in a study of beta chain features in type 1 diabetes. The investigators reverse transcribed all of the isolated RNA, so they sequenced expressed TCRB transcripts. The protocol was immunoSEQ multiplex PCR, while the TCRdb copy is restricted to in-frame clones and leaves out a portion. Of 150,000 to 190,000 clones in the sample, under 9.5% were seen once. Material for sequencing was central memory CD4+ T cells from blood. The receptors shown here come from a man between 18 and 35 years old in good health.

Only a few counts were recorded for this clone. The chain recombines TRBV4-3 with TRBJ2-1, with 11 nucleotides matching TRBD2. Germline assignment: CDR1 LGHNA and CDR2 YSLEER. This CDR3 contains 18 residues. The trim removed 1 base at V and 7 bases at J, leaving 12 bases unmatched. CDR3 sequence reads: CASSQGVTSGIFRNEQFF. The DNA for the CDR3 is TGCGCCAGCAGCCAAGGTGTGACTAGCGGGATTTTCAGGAATGAGCAGTTCTTC.

This clone was recorded only once. The rearrangement uses TRBV7-8 and TRBJ1-2, with D perhaps matching TRBD1 (5 bases). Trimming pared 5 bases from V and 7 bases from J, leaving 23 bases between. CDR3 length: 16 residues. In germline, CDR1 is SGHVS, CDR2 FQNEAQ. In nucleotides, the CDR3 is TGTGCCAGCAGCCCGTACACCGGGCGGCAGGGAATTGGCTACACCTTC. Residues: CASSPYTGRQGIGYTF.

V gene TRBV7-8 combines with J gene TRBJ1-2, with D maybe TRBD1 (6 bases). Germline loops: CDR1 SGHVS, CDR2 FQNEAQ. V was trimmed by 1 base and J by 4 bases, leaving 16 bases between them. The CDR3 runs 16 residues. The CDR3 DNA is TGTGCCAGCAGCTTAGTGTCGGCAGGGGAGTCCTATGGCTACACCTTC. Protein: CASSLVSAGESYGYTF.

CDR3 sequence (DNA): TGTGCCAGCCAGTCGGACAGGGTTTTTGGTGAGCAGTTCTTC. Translated: CASQSDRVFGEQFF. The chain joins TRBV25-1 to TRBJ2-1; TRBD1 aligns across 8 bases. The J segment lost 9 bases and the V segment lost 8 bases, leaving 12 bases of the junction unmatched. Germline lookup yields CDR1 MGHDK and CDR2 SYGVNS. This CDR3 has 14 amino acids. The whole variable domain, remainder taken from reference TRBV25-1 and TRBJ2-1, is EADIYQTPRYLVIGTGKKITLECSQTMGHDKMYWYQQDPGMELHLIHYSYGVNSTEKGDLSSESTVSRIRTEHFPLTLESARPSHTSQYLCASQSDRVFGEQFFGPGTRLTVL.

V gene TRBV5-1 combines with J gene TRBJ2-3; 12 positions agree with TRBD2. Germline V gene data show CDR1 as SGHRS and CDR2 as YFSETQ. The V and J ends lost 4 bases and 0 bases, in that order; junction bases with no gene match: 3. The CDR3 contains 16 residues. The chain's CDR3 is CASSPGTSGSTDTQYF. The CDR3 bases are TGCGCCAGCAGCCCCGGGACTAGCGGGAGCACAGATACGCAGTATTTT.

The chain uses TRBV2 and TRBJ2-2, with a tentative D call TRBD2 (6 bases). The germline V and J ends were trimmed by 11 bases and 4 bases, with 17 bases remaining between them. The CDR3 contains 14 residues. CDR1 and CDR2 (germline): SNHLY, FYNNEI. CDR3 protein: CAFRDWGATGELFF. The CDR3 DNA reads TGTGCCTTCCGGGACTGGGGTGCCACCGGGGAGCTGTTTTTT. Full variable domain (outside the CDR3, taken from reference TRBV2 and TRBJ2-2): EPEVTQTPSHQVTQMGQEVILRCVPISNHLYFYWYRQILGQKVEFLVSFYNNEISEKSEIFDDQFSVERPDGSNFTLKIRSTKLEDSAMYFCAFRDWGATGELFFGEGSRLTVL.

V usage is TRBV5-1 and J usage is TRBJ2-5; 11 bases align to TRBD2. Germline V gene sequence: CDR1 SGHRS, CDR2 YFSETQ. J lost 3 bases, V lost 1 base, and 2 bases had no gene match. The CDR3 covers 15 residues. The CDR3 here is CASSLQLAGEETQYF. The CDR3 DNA follows: TGCGCCAGCAGCTTGCAACTAGCGGGAGAAGAGACCCAGTACTTC.

The rearrangement joins TRBV28 to TRBJ1-2, with 7 nucleotides matching TRBD1. Germline CDR1 and CDR2: MDHEN and SYDVKM. Trimming took 4 bases from V and 4 from J; bases not matched to a gene: 9. This CDR3 contains 15 residues. CDR3 nucleotide sequence: TGTGCCAGCAGTTCCGCTAGACAGGGCAGCTATGGCTACACCTTC. Residues: CASSSARQGSYGYTF.

The gene calls are TRBV2 and TRBJ2-3; 7 positions match TRBD2. Germline assignment: CDR1 SNHLY and CDR2 FYNNEI. The CDR3 spans 13 residues. The V and J ends lost 7 bases and 6 bases, in that order; junction bases with no gene match: 7. CDR3 amino acids: CASMGGAVDTQYF. The CDR3 region has the DNA TGTGCCAGCATGGGAGGGGCCGTGGATACGCAGTATTTT.

This clone was counted between two and nine times. The V and J genes are TRBV5-6 and TRBJ1-1, with D perhaps TRBD1 (5 bases). This CDR3 has 15 amino acids. With 3 bases removed from V and 5 bases from J, the gap between germline ends came to 17 bases. Germline V gives CDR1 SGHDT, CDR2 YYEEEE. The CDR3 nucleotides are TGTGCCAGCAGCTGGAGGGGACGCTTGGGGACTGAAGCTTTCTTT. Translation gives CASSWRGRLGTEAFF.

This clone showed up just a few times. This chain uses TRBV7-9 with TRBJ1-4, with 8 bases matching TRBD1. The CDR3 has 14 residues. The germline gives CDR1 SEHNR, CDR2 FQNEAQ (reference sequence). V lost 5 bases and J lost 8; bases outside the gene matches: 7. CDR3 loop: CASSAGGFNEKLFF. DNA for the CDR3: TGTGCCAGCAGCGCAGGGGGCTTTAACGAAAAACTGTTTTTT. The entire variable domain, with the rest obtained from reference TRBV7-9 and TRBJ1-4, is as follows: DTGVSQNPRHKITKRGQNVTFRCDPISEHNRLYWYRQTLGQGPEFLTYFQNEAQLEKSRLLSDRFSAERPKGSFSTLEIQRTEQGDSAMYLCASSAGGFNEKLFFGSGTQLSVL.

The rearrangement links TRBV2 to TRBJ2-3, with D possibly being TRBD2 (5 bases). This CDR3 contains 14 residues. Trimming left V 8 bases short and J 2 bases short, with 14 bases between. The germline CDR1 and CDR2 sequences are SNHLY and FYNNEI. The CDR3 nucleotides read TGTGCCAGCGAACGGAGCGGATACACAGATACGCAGTATTTT. Protein product: CASERSGYTDTQYF. Together with reference TRBV2 and TRBJ2-3, the CDR3 gives the full variable domain: EPEVTQTPSHQVTQMGQEVILRCVPISNHLYFYWYRQILGQKVEFLVSFYNNEISEKSEIFDDQFSVERPDGSNFTLKIRSTKLEDSAMYFCASERSGYTDTQYFGPGTRLTVL.

This clone came up a few times. The rearrangement joins TRBV4-3 to TRBJ2-7, with 7 bases identical to TRBD1. The CDR3 is 16 residues long. The V and J ends lost 4 bases and 3 bases, in that order; junction bases with no gene match: 12. Germline CDR1 is LGHNA and CDR2 is YSLEER. CDR3 region: CASSPHARTGIYEQYF. CDR3 coding DNA: TGCGCCAGCAGCCCTCACGCCCGGACAGGAATCTACGAGCAGTACTTC.

The chain combines TRBV9 with TRBJ1-5; TRBD1 matches 9 bases. Germline V lookup: CDR1 SGDLS, CDR2 YYNGEE. The CDR3 sequence is 15 residues long. After removal of 4 bases from V and 2 bases from J, the junction contained 4 bases not matched to a gene. The DNA for the CDR3 is TGTGCCAGCAGCTCACAGGGGGCTGGCAATCAGCCCCAGCATTTT. This gives the protein CASSSQGAGNQPQHF. The full variable domain, in which reference TRBV9 and TRBJ1-5 provide the parts outside the CDR3, is DSGVTQTPKHLITATGQRVTLRCSPRSGDLSVYWYQQSLDQGLQFLIQYYNGEERAKGNILERFSAQQFPDLHSELNLSSLELGDSALYFCASSSQGAGNQPQHFGDGTRLSIL.

In this sample, this clone turned up many times. This chain uses TRBV30 with TRBJ2-2; 12 nucleotides align to TRBD1. J was trimmed by 4 bases and V by 4 bases; bases with no gene match: 4. The CDR3 has 15 amino acids. Germline CDR1 GTSNPN, CDR2 SVGIG (reference sequence). CDR3 sequence: CAWNPGQGATGELFF. The CDR3 DNA follows: TGTGCCTGGAATCCGGGACAGGGGGCCACCGGGGAGCTGTTTTTT.

The chain has TRBV6-6 and TRBJ1-5; possible D gene TRBD1, 5 bases. Trimming pared 0 bases from V and 4 bases from J, leaving 10 bases between. In germline, CDR1 is MNHNY, CDR2 SVGAGI (reference sequence). CDR3 size: 15 residues. The CDR3 loop is CASSYSGEENQPQHF. The CDR3 coding sequence is TGTGCCAGCAGTTACTCAGGGGAAGAAAATCAGCCCCAGCATTTT.

The chain recombines TRBV30 with TRBJ1-1; the D gene is possibly TRBD1 (5 bases). Germline V CDR1 and CDR2: GTSNPN, SVGIG (reference sequence). The CDR3 has 14 amino acids. V was cut by 4 bases and J by 5 bases, with 17 bases left in between. CDR3 coding DNA: TGTGCCTGGATTGGTGGCGGGGGGGAAACTGAAGCTTTCTTT. As protein: CAWIGGGGETEAFF. Full variable domain (missing parts from reference TRBV30 and TRBJ1-1): SQTIHQWPATLVQPVGSPLSLECTVEGTSNPNLYWYRQAAGRGLQLLFYSVGIGQISSEVPQNLSASRPQDRQFILSSKKLLLSDSGFYLCAWIGGGGETEAFFGQGTRLTVV.